This T cell receptor (beta chain) originates from a study of blood T cells in healthy people across ages. The V gene lost 6 bases and the J gene lost 4 bases, with 10 bases spanning the gap. Looked up from germline, CDR1 is SGHTA and CDR2 is FQGNSA. This CDR3 contains 13 residues. This clonotype has a count of ten or more. The use of a sample-barcoded 5' primer and a J-beta primer mix characterized a second PCR of about 6 to 12 cycles. Using its own MiXCR run on the 5' RACE reads, TCRdb lists one record per CDR3 protein. Of some 900,000 distinct CDR3 sequences listed, about 44% are singletons. The gene calls are TRBV7-2 and TRBJ2-1; D not resolved. Sequencing was carried out using blood. The sequence was collected from a man aged 30 to 39 in good health. CDR3 sequence reads: CASSLGSYNEQFF. The CDR3 DNA reads as TGTGCCAGCAGTTTGGGAAGTTACAATGAGCAGTTCTTC.